This T cell receptor beta chain was documented in a study of vaccination and CD4 T cells after COVID-19. Overall study context: Post-COVID specimens were obtained a median 101 days after diagnosis (range 35 to 161). Taking of post-vaccine samples occurred a median around 72 days after dose two (range 14 to 241). The authors used overlapping spike peptides from SARS-CoV-2, HCoV-NL63, HCoV-OC43 and HCoV-229E to stimulate cells.

Stated treatment: approximately 11-day PBMC culture with coronavirus spike peptide pools or control peptides (ViraFEST assay). V shed 5 bases, J shed 6 bases, and the junction held 15 bases outside the gene matches. CDR3 length: 17 residues. Germline lookup yields CDR1 MNHNS and CDR2 SASEGT. With the Oncomine TCR Beta short-read assay, DNA from cultured CD4+ T cells was sequenced. In TCRdb, the PCR reads were re-called with MiXCR into one record per CDR3 protein. The repertoire holds 13,000 to 15,000 distinct CDR3 sequences, with 53% as singletons. About this clonotype itself: Antigen unknown.

This chain joins TRBV6-1 and TRBJ2-1, with 8 bases fitting TRBD1. The TCR originated in a human donor who had recovered from COVID-19. What was sequenced was CD4+ T cells from blood, cultured in vitro. CDR3 protein: CASSQTTGTGSSNEQFF. As DNA, the CDR3 is TGTGCCAGCAGTCAAACTACGGGGACAGGTTCGTCCAATGAGCAGTTCTTC.